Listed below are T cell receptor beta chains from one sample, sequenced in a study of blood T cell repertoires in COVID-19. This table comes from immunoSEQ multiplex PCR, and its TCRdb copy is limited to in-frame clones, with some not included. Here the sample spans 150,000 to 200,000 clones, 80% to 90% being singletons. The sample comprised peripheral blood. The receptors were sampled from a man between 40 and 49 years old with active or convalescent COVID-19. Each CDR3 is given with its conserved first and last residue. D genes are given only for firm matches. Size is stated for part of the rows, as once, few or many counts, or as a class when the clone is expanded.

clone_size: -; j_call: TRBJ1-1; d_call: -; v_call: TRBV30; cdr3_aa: CAWSVRVGGSRGNTEAFF; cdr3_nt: TGTGCCTGGAGTGTAAGGGTTGGGGGCTCTAGAGGGAACACTGAAGCTTTCTTT
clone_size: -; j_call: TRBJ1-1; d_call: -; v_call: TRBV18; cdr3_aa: CASSPLRTEAFF; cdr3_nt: TGTGCCAGCTCACCTCTTCGGACTGAAGCTTTCTTT
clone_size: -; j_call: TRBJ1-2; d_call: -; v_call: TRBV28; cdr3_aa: CASRVAGSNYGYTF; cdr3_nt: TGTGCCAGCAGAGTTGCGGGCTCTAACTATGGCTACACCTTC
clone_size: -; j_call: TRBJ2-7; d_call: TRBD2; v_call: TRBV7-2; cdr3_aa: CASSPILAGGQEQYF; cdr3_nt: TGTGCCAGCAGCCCAATCCTAGCGGGGGGACAAGAGCAGTACTTC
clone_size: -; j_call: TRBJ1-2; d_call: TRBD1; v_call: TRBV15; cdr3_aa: CATSRGVQGDHGYTF; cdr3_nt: TGTGCCACCAGCAGAGGGGTGCAGGGGGACCATGGCTACACCTTC
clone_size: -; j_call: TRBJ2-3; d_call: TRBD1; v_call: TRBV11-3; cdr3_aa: CASSATFGTGTDTQYF; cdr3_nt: TGTGCCAGCAGCGCGACCTTCGGGACAGGGACAGATACGCAGTATTTT
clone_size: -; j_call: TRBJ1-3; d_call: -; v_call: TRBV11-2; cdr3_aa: CASSPPRGKRNTIYF; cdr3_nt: TGTGCCAGCAGCCCCCCCCGGGGAAAGAGAAACACCATATATTTT
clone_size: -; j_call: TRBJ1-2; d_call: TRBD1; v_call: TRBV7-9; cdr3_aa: CASSRDSNYGYTF; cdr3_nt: TGTGCCAGCAGCCGGGACAGTAACTATGGCTACACCTTC
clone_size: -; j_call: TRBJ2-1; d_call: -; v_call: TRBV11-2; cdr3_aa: CASSLDIQASYNEQFF; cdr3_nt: TGTGCCAGCAGCTTAGATATTCAGGCTTCCTACAATGAGCAGTTCTTC
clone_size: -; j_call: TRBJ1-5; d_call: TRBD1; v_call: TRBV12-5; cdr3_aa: CASGLAGQGSNQPQHF; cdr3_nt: TGTGCTAGTGGTTTGGCGGGACAGGGAAGCAATCAGCCCCAGCATTTT
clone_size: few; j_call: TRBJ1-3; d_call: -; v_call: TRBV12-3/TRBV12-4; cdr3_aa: CASSTGSGNTIYF; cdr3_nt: TGTGCCAGCAGTACAGGGTCTGGAAACACCATATATTTT
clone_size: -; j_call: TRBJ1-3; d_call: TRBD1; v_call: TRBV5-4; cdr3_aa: CASSSQGAGNTIYF; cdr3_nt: TGTGCCAGCAGCTCCCAGGGGGCCGGAAACACCATATATTTT
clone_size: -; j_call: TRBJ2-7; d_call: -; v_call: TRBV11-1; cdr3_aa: CASVSNNEQYF; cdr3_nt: TGTGCCAGCGTTTCGAACAACGAGCAGTACTTC
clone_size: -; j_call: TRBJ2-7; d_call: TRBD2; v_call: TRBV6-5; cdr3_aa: CASSYARRGGHEQYF; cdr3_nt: TGTGCCAGCAGTTACGCCCGTCGGGGGGGGCACGAGCAGTACTTC
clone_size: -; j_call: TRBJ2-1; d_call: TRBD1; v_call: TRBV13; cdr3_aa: CASSFDRGRVNEQFF; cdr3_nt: TGTGCCAGCAGCTTCGACAGGGGGCGAGTCAATGAGCAGTTCTTC
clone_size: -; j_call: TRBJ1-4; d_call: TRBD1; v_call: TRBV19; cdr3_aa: CASSILTTGKEKLFF; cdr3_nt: TGTGCCAGTAGTATTTTAACGACAGGGAAGGAAAAACTGTTTTTT
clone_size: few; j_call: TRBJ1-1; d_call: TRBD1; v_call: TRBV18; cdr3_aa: CASSLSGQGETEAFF; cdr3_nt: TGTGCCAGCTCACTTTCCGGACAGGGAGAAACTGAAGCTTTCTTT
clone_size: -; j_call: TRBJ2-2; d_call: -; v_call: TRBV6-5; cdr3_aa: CASGEQGRAGELFF; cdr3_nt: TGTGCCAGCGGGGAACAGGGTCGCGCCGGGGAGCTGTTTTTT
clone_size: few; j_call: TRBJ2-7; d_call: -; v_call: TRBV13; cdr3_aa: CASSYTQGSSYEQYF; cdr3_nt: TGTGCCAGCAGCTACACCCAGGGGAGCTCCTACGAGCAGTACTTC
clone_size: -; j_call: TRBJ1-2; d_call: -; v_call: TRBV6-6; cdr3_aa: CASSYRQVYGYTF; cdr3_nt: TGTGCCAGCAGTTACAGACAAGTCTATGGCTACACCTTC
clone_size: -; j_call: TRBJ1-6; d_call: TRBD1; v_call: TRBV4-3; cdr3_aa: CASSQRTGGYYSPLHF; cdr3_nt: TGCGCCAGCAGCCAACGGACAGGGGGCTATTATTCACCCCTCCACTTT
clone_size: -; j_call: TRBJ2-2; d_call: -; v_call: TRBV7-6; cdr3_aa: CASSLDLNQGPGELFF; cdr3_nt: TGTGCCAGCAGCTTAGATCTTAATCAGGGTCCCGGGGAGCTGTTTTTT
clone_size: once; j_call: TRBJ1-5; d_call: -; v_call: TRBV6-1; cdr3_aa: CASSDTGNQPQHF; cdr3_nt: TGTGCCAGCTCTGACACAGGCAATCAGCCCCAGCATTTT